The source of this T cell receptor (beta chain) is a study of blood T cell repertoires in COVID-19. The overall study: COVID-19 samples from acute and convalescent phases originated in the United States, Italy and Spain. T cells, B-cell-depleted T cells, or PBMCs supplied cDNA or gDNA.

Only one count was recorded for this clone. Germline-derived CDR1 and CDR2 are SGHRS and YFSETQ. V shed 4 bases and J shed 1 base, with 13 bases lying between them. The CDR3 sequence is 15 residues long. TCRdb keeps only in-frame clones here, not all; method: immunoSEQ multiplex PCR. The table has 200,000 or so clones, about 86% seen once. The chain recombines TRBV5-1 with TRBJ2-3; the D gene is possibly TRBD1 (6 bases). This TCR was recovered from a woman in her thirties or forties with acute COVID-19. Sequencing used PBMCs or T cells enriched from blood (not recorded which). In DNA, the CDR3 is TGCGCCAGCAGCCCAAACAGGGTTGGCACAGATACGCAGTATTTT. Translating it yields CASSPNRVGTDTQYF.